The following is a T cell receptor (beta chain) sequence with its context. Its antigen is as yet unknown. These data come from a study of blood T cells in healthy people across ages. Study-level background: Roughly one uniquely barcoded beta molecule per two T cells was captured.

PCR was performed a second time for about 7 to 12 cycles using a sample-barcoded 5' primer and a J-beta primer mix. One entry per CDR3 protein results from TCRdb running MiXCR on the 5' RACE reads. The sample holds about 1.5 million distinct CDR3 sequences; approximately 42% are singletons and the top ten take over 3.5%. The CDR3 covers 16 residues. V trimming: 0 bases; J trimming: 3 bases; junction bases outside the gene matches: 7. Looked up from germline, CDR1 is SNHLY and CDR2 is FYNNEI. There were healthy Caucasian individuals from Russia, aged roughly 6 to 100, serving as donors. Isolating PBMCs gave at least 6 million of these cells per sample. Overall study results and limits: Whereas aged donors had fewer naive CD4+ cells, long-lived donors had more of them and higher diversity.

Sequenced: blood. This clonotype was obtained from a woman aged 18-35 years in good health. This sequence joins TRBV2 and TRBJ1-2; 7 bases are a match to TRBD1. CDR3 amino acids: CASSEAWGQLYYGYTF. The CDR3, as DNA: TGTGCCAGCAGTGAAGCGTGGGGACAGCTCTACTATGGCTACACCTTC.